A single sample is the source of the 24 T cell receptor beta chains below, sequenced in a study of OX40 agonist ivuxolimab in advanced cancers. Some clones are missing from TCRdb's copy, which holds only in-frame ones; the method was immunoSEQ multiplex PCR. Altogether 69,000 or so clones are present, about 84% being singletons, with the ten largest covering 5% to 6.5%. Specimen: CD4+ or CD8+ T cells sorted from blood, collected in a trial of the OX40 agonist ivuxolimab. Receptors originate from an adult with an advanced solid tumor such as melanoma, head and neck, liver or kidney cancer.

The rearrangement uses TRBV7-9 and TRBJ2-5; a possible D gene is TRBD1 (5 bases). Germline V gives CDR1 SEHNR, CDR2 FQNEAQ (reference sequence). V was trimmed by 7 bases and J by 4 bases, leaving 13 bases between them. The CDR3 consists of 13 residues. The chain's CDR3 is CASTQGVGETQYF. Written as DNA, the CDR3 is TGTGCCAGCACTCAAGGGGTCGGAGAGACCCAGTACTTC.

This clone was seen only a few times. The V and J genes are TRBV7-8 and TRBJ2-7; the D gene could be TRBD1 or TRBD2 (5 bases each). The CDR3 runs 16 residues. V was trimmed by 5 bases and J by 3 bases, leaving 20 bases between them. Germline lookup yields CDR1 SGHVS and CDR2 FQNEAQ. In nucleotides, the CDR3 is TGTGCCAGCAGCATGACGGCCGGGACCGTCAACTACGAGCAGTACTTC. This codes for CASSMTAGTVNYEQYF.

V usage is TRBV7-9 and J usage is TRBJ2-1, with TRBD1 matching 8 bases. Trimming took 6 bases from V and 4 from J; bases not matched to a gene: 8. Germline V gene lookup returns CDR1 SEHNR and CDR2 FQNEAQ (reference sequence). The CDR3 extends over 15 amino acids. CDR3: CASREDRALYNEQFF. CDR3 in DNA: TGTGCCAGCAGGGAGGACAGGGCCCTATACAATGAGCAGTTCTTC.

This chain connects TRBV6-5 to TRBJ1-1, with TRBD1 as a possible D gene (5 bases). The V gene's germline CDR1 is MNHEY and CDR2 SVGAGI. The CDR3 is made up of 13 amino acids. V shed 2 bases and J shed 1 base, with 5 bases lying between them. CDR3 nucleotides: TGTGCCAGCAGTTACGGGGGGAACACTGAAGCTTTCTTT. Translating it yields CASSYGGNTEAFF.

The rearrangement links TRBV5-4 to TRBJ2-5, with D maybe TRBD1 (6 bases). Trimming removed 2 bases from V and 2 bases from J, with 10 bases in between. The CDR3 has 14 residues. Germline CDR1 SGHNT, CDR2 YYREEE (reference sequence). The CDR3 reads CASSFGQLQETQYF. The CDR3 nucleotides read TGTGCCAGCAGCTTCGGACAGCTACAAGAGACCCAGTACTTC.

This chain links TRBV27 with TRBJ1-6; no firm D call. In germline, CDR1 is MNHEY, CDR2 SMNVEV (reference sequence). The CDR3 consists of 13 residues. The V gene lost 6 bases and the J gene lost 10 bases, with 13 bases spanning the gap. The CDR3 DNA reads as TGTGCCAGCAGGTTTTGGGGATCCTCACCCCTCCACTTT. Translating gives CASRFWGSSPLHF.

CDR3 loop: CAISKGTGVGQETQYF. CDR3 bases: TGTGCCATCAGTAAGGGGACAGGGGTAGGTCAAGAGACCCAGTACTTC. V and J are TRBV10-3 and TRBJ2-5, with TRBD1 matching 10 bases. Losses at the gene ends were 5 bases for V and 2 bases for J; bases not matched to a gene: 8. CDR1 is ENHRY, CDR2 SYGVKD, per germline. This CDR3 is 16 amino acids long.

This sequence joins TRBV28 and TRBJ1-1; 9 positions agree with TRBD1. Germline V gene data show CDR1 as MDHEN and CDR2 as SYDVKM. This CDR3 region has 16 residues. The V segment lost 8 bases and the J segment 1 base; nucleotides outside the gene matches: 11. The CDR3 loop reads CASPPGQGVKNTEAFF. In DNA, the CDR3 is TGTGCCAGCCCCCCGGGACAGGGCGTCAAGAACACTGAAGCTTTCTTT.

This clone was seen once. J is TRBJ2-1 and V is TRBV7-3; perhaps TRBD2 as D (7 bases). The CDR3 is 16 residues long. Looked up from germline, CDR1 is SGHTA and CDR2 is FQGTGA. Trimming removed 1 base from V and 3 bases from J, with 13 bases in between. CDR3 nucleotides: TGTGCCAGCAGCTTAAGGGGCGGGGGCAGCTACAATGAGCAGTTCTTC. Its translation: CASSLRGGGSYNEQFF.

The V call is TRBV7-8, the J call TRBJ2-3; TRBD2 matches at 12 bases. In germline, CDR1 is SGHVS, CDR2 FQNEAQ. V was pared by 3 bases and J by 4 bases, with 5 bases of the junction left unmatched. The CDR3 is 16 residues long. Written as DNA, the CDR3 is TGTGCCAGCAGCTTCTCTAGCGGGGGGGCCGCAGATACGCAGTATTTT. Its protein is CASSFSSGGAADTQYF.

This chain connects TRBV5-6 to TRBJ1-5; TRBD1 aligns across 11 bases. This CDR3 spans 16 amino acids. Germline V gene data show CDR1 as SGHDT and CDR2 as YYEEEE. The V segment lost 4 bases and the J segment 4 bases; nucleotides outside the gene matches: 7. The CDR3 is CASSLRTGGKNQPQHF. CDR3 bases: TGTGCCAGCAGCCTACGGACAGGGGGCAAGAATCAGCCCCAGCATTTT.

The chain carries TRBV7-9 and TRBJ2-2; 8 bases match TRBD1. V shed 5 bases, J shed 6 bases, and the junction held 8 bases outside the gene matches. The CDR3 consists of 15 residues. CDR1 and CDR2 from the germline V gene are SEHNR and FQNEAQ (reference sequence). The CDR3 here is CASSDDRGFAGELFF. CDR3 DNA sequence: TGTGCCAGCAGCGACGACAGGGGATTTGCCGGGGAGCTGTTTTTT.

V usage is TRBV7-3 and J usage is TRBJ2-1; TRBD1 is a possible D gene (6 bases). Deletions cut 3 bases from V and 8 bases from J, with 14 bases between. The CDR3 spans 14 residues. Germline CDR1 is SGHTA and CDR2 is FQGTGA. DNA of the CDR3: TGTGCCAGCAGCTTGATGGGGGCCGGGCATGAGCAGTTCTTC. Protein: CASSLMGAGHEQFF.

J is TRBJ2-7 and V is TRBV6-6; D might be TRBD2 (5 bases). Germline V CDR1 and CDR2: MNHNY, SVGAGI (reference sequence). The CDR3 totals 15 residues. The V gene lost 0 bases and the J gene lost 4 bases, with 13 bases spanning the gap. In DNA, the CDR3 is TGTGCCAGCAGTTACTCTGTCCCGGGGTGGTACGAGCAGTACTTC. The encoded protein is CASSYSVPGWYEQYF.

This clone was seen once. This chain joins TRBV13 and TRBJ2-2, with D possibly TRBD1 on 5 matching bases. The V gene's germline CDR1 is PRHDT and CDR2 FYEKMQ (reference sequence). The ends were cut back, 4 bases at V and 1 base at J, with 10 bases in the middle. This CDR3 has 15 amino acids. For the CDR3, the DNA is TGTGCCAGCAGCTGGAGAGACAGGAACACCGGGGAGCTGTTTTTT. Translated: CASSWRDRNTGELFF.

V usage is TRBV29-1 and J usage is TRBJ2-3, with D uncertain. Between the trimmed V and J ends, which lost 7 bases and 1 base, there was a span of 12 bases. The CDR3 runs to 13 residues. Germline loops: CDR1 SQVTM, CDR2 ANQGSEA. CDR3 bases: TGCAGCGACCTTTTTCTCGGCACAGATACGCAGTATTTT. This gives the protein CSDLFLGTDTQYF.

V gene TRBV11-3 combines with J gene TRBJ1-2; possible D gene TRBD1, 6 bases. Germline loops: CDR1 SGHNT, CDR2 YENEEA. Trimming removed 5 bases from V and 5 bases from J, with 18 bases in between. The CDR3 length is 15 residues. CDR3: CASSPGGGPGYGYTF. The CDR3, as DNA: TGTGCCAGCAGCCCCGGAGGGGGGCCAGGATATGGCTACACCTTC.

This clone was picked up one time. This rearrangement joins TRBV5-4 to TRBJ1-1, with D possibly matching TRBD1 (5 bases). The CDR3 runs to 14 residues. Germline V gives CDR1 SGHNT, CDR2 YYREEE (reference sequence). V shed 2 bases and J shed 11 bases, with 19 bases lying between them. The CDR3 nucleotides read TGTGCCAGCAGCTTTGGCGCGGGGGACCGGGACGCTTTCTTT. It yields the protein CASSFGAGDRDAFF.

The chain is built from TRBV4-3 and TRBJ1-2; tentative D call: TRBD1 (6 bases). V lost 1 base and J 5 bases, leaving 20 bases between the germline ends. The CDR3 spans 17 residues. Looked up from germline, CDR1 is LGHNA and CDR2 is YSLEER. The CDR3 region is CASSQALGASNRYGYTF. DNA of the CDR3: TGCGCCAGCAGCCAAGCCCTGGGGGCCAGTAATCGGTATGGCTACACCTTC.

This clone is judged medium-sized. V usage is TRBV5-5 and J usage is TRBJ1-6; 8 bases agree with TRBD1. Unmatched junction bases numbered 3, after V lost 4 bases and J lost 9 bases. The CDR3 length is 13 residues. The germline CDR1 and CDR2 sequences are SGHKS and YYEKEE (reference sequence). CDR3 sequence reads: CASSLTGGSPLHF. In DNA, the CDR3 is TGTGCCAGCAGCCTTACAGGGGGTTCACCCCTCCACTTT.

This chain links TRBV6-9 with TRBJ1-2; unclear D gene. Germline V gene lookup returns CDR1 MNHGY and CDR2 SVAAGI. V dropped 5 bases and J dropped 9 bases, with 19 bases sitting between them. This CDR3 has 14 residues. The CDR3 DNA sequence: TGTGCCAGCAGTGCCGGGAACAAGCCCTTCCGCTACACCTTC. This gives the protein CASSAGNKPFRYTF.

The sample holds one count of this clone. The gene calls are TRBV5-4 and TRBJ2-3; no reliable D call. Germline CDR1 SGHNT, CDR2 YYREEE (reference sequence). The CDR3 contains 13 residues. V was clipped by 4 bases and J by 2 bases, with 8 bases between them. CDR3 sequence (DNA): TGTGCCAGCAGCCCCCTGTACACAGATACGCAGTATTTT. Amino acid sequence: CASSPLYTDTQYF.

This clone appeared a few times. This rearrangement joins TRBV7-3 to TRBJ2-3; TRBD2 might be the D (6 bases). The CDR3 is made up of 15 amino acids. V was trimmed by 5 bases and J by 5 bases, leaving 17 bases between them. Germline assignment: CDR1 SGHTA and CDR2 FQGTGA. The CDR3 DNA reads TGTGCCAGCAGCCACCGGGGGTCGGCAGAAGATACGCAGTATTTT. Protein product: CASSHRGSAEDTQYF.

This chain connects TRBV19 to TRBJ1-4, with D unclear. This CDR3 region has 14 residues. V gave up 5 bases and J gave up 4 bases, with 11 bases separating them. CDR1 LNHDA and CDR2 SQIVND come from the germline V gene (reference sequence). This CDR3 is CASSPLAGNEKLFF. The CDR3 bases are TGTGCCAGTAGTCCCTTGGCTGGTAATGAAAAACTGTTTTTT.